Presented here are 28 T cell receptor beta chains from one specimen sequenced in a study of shared clonotypes between healthy human individuals. The method was immunoSEQ multiplex PCR; TCRdb's version includes in-frame clones alone and lacks a portion of them. The sample shows about a million clones, 60% to 80% of them seen only once. Sequencing was performed on memory CD4+ T cells sorted from blood. Subset given: CD45RA-negative fraction. All receptors come from a man younger than 35 in good health.

V is TRBV7-6 and J is TRBJ2-5, with TRBD1 identical over 9 bases. The CDR3 consists of 13 residues. Germline CDR1 is SGHVS and CDR2 is FNYEAQ. Trimming cost V 7 bases and J 5 bases; bases outside gene matches: 5. CDR3 sequence (DNA): TGTGCCAGCACCAAGGGACAGGGCGAGACCCAGTACTTC. Its protein is CASTKGQGETQYF.

CDR3 in DNA: TGCGCCAGCGGGGACAACCAAGAGACCCAGTACTTC. This codes for CASGDNQETQYF. The gene calls are TRBV5-1 and TRBJ2-5; D is possibly TRBD1 (6 bases). CDR3 length: 12 residues. Deletions cut 7 bases from V and 0 bases from J, with 7 bases between. CDR1 and CDR2 (germline): SGHRS, YFSETQ. The full variable domain, its missing parts supplied by reference TRBV5-1 and TRBJ2-5, is KAGVTQTPRYLIKTRGQQVTLSCSPISGHRSVSWYQQTPGQGLQFLFEYFSETQRNKGNFPGRFSGRQFSNSRSEMNVSTLELGDSALYLCASGDNQETQYFGPGTRLLVL.

Notes on this clone: A read error may explain this, as a much larger clone is one base away. The chain combines TRBV10-3 with TRBJ1-3; TRBD1 matches 10 bases. Trimming removed 8 bases from V and 2 bases from J; junction bases left unmatched: 0. Germline-derived CDR1 and CDR2 are ENHRY and SYGVKD. This CDR3 is 13 amino acids long. CDR3 sequence reads: CAIGQGAGNTIYF. DNA of the CDR3: TGTGCCATCGGACAGGGGGCTGGAAACACCATATATTTT.

The chain is built from TRBV5-1 and TRBJ2-5; D uncertain. The J call may not be correct, given that the DNA end is closer to TRBJ2-7. CDR3 length: 11 amino acids. Germline assignment: CDR1 SGHRS and CDR2 YFSETQ. The CDR3 sequence is CASAGAYEQYF. DNA for the CDR3: TGCGCCAGCGCTGGGGCCTACGAGCAGTACTTC.

This clone was detected a few times. This sequence joins TRBV6-1 and TRBJ1-2; 9 bases map to TRBD1. CDR3 length equals 15 residues. V lost 3 bases and J lost 5; bases outside the gene matches: 7. Germline-derived CDR1 and CDR2 are MNHNS and SASEGT. The CDR3 DNA reads TGTGCCAGCAGTGAGTCGGGACAGGGTTGGTATGGCTACACCTTC. The encoded protein is CASSESGQGWYGYTF.

This chain connects TRBV28 to TRBJ2-4; D gene unclear. Trimming cost V 6 bases and J 0 bases, with 12 bases left between them. CDR1 is MDHEN, CDR2 SYDVKM, per germline. This CDR3 has 15 residues. The chain's CDR3 is CASSTSGKAKNIQYF. In DNA, the CDR3 is TGTGCCAGCAGCACCAGTGGGAAAGCCAAAAACATTCAGTACTTC.

V gene TRBV7-9 combines with J gene TRBJ2-5, with a possible D match to TRBD1 (6 bases). Per the germline V gene, CDR1 is SEHNR and CDR2 is FQNEAQ (reference sequence). The ends were cut back, 1 base at V and 4 bases at J, with 13 bases in the middle. This CDR3 has 15 residues. The CDR3 region has the DNA TGTGCCAGCAGCTTAGGGGGGACACGGGGAGAGACCCAGTACTTC. Translating it yields CASSLGGTRGETQYF.

This clone was seen only once. This chain links TRBV28 with TRBJ1-2; TRBD1 matches at 11 bases. Trimming cost V 5 bases and J 4 bases; bases outside gene matches: 6. CDR1 is MDHEN and CDR2 is SYDVKM in the germline V gene. The CDR3 is 15 amino acids. The CDR3 DNA sequence: TGTGCCAGCAGTACCCGGGACAGGGGGACCTATGGCTACACCTTC. It specifies CASSTRDRGTYGYTF.

As DNA, the CDR3 is TGTGCCAGCTCGCTGGGACTAGCGGGAGCAGGCTACAATGAGCAGTTCTTC. It translates to CASSLGLAGAGYNEQFF. The genes are TRBV18 and TRBJ2-1; 14 bases line up with TRBD2. The CDR3 extends over 17 amino acids. V dropped 6 bases and J dropped 3; count of bases not matched to a gene: 7. CDR1 and CDR2 from the germline V gene are KGHSH and LQKENI. Variable domain in full (rest from reference TRBV18 and TRBJ2-1): NAGVMQNPRHLVRRRGQEARLRCSPMKGHSHVYWYRQLPEEGLKFMVYLQKENIIDESGMPKERFSAEFPKEGPSILRIQQVVRGDSAAYFCASSLGLAGAGYNEQFFGPGTRLTVL.

CDR3 sequence reads: CASSGGDSSTDTQYF. In DNA form, the CDR3 reads TGCGCCAGCAGCGGCGGGGACTCTAGCACAGATACGCAGTATTTT. The gene calls are TRBV5-1 and TRBJ2-3, with a possible D match to TRBD2 (6 bases). The CDR3 runs to 15 residues. Trimming took off 4 bases at V and 0 bases at J, with 12 bases between the two ends. CDR1 SGHRS and CDR2 YFSETQ come from the germline V gene.

The rearrangement links TRBV7-2 to TRBJ1-3; the D is unclear. Per the germline V gene, CDR1 is SGHTA and CDR2 is FQGNSA. The CDR3 runs to 13 residues. Trimming removed 6 bases from V and 0 bases from J, with 6 bases in between. The chain's CDR3 is CASRPGSGNTIYF. The CDR3 DNA sequence: TGTGCCAGCAGGCCCGGCTCTGGAAACACCATATATTTT.

The chain uses TRBV28 and TRBJ2-1; TRBD1 or TRBD2 may be the D gene (5 bases each). Germline V lookup: CDR1 MDHEN, CDR2 SYDVKM. The length of the CDR3 is 14 residues. The ends were cut back, 5 bases at V and 10 bases at J, with 18 bases in the middle. CDR3 bases: TGTGCCAGCAGTCCCCAAGGGACCCCGGGGGAGCAGTTCTTC. This encodes CASSPQGTPGEQFF.

V and J are TRBV7-2 and TRBJ2-7; D possibly corresponds to TRBD2 (6 bases). Trimming removed 5 bases at V and 1 base at J, with 15 bases between. This CDR3 is 15 amino acids long. CDR1 is SGHTA, CDR2 FQGNSA, per germline. CDR3 DNA: TGTGCCAGCAGCCTAGAGCGGGTAGTGTCCTACGAGCAGTACTTC. Protein sequence: CASSLERVVSYEQYF.

This clone appeared a few times. The chain recombines TRBV6-5 with TRBJ2-5; perhaps D is TRBD1 or TRBD2 (7 bases each). Trimming removed 2 bases from V and 4 bases from J, with 14 bases in between. Germline CDR1 MNHEY, CDR2 SVGAGI. The CDR3 runs to 15 residues. This CDR3 reads CASSYTGEGGETQYF. The CDR3 region has the DNA TGTGCCAGCAGTTACACAGGGGAGGGTGGAGAGACCCAGTACTTC.

This clone has ten or more counts. The rearrangement links TRBV4-2 to TRBJ2-3; 8 bases align to TRBD1. Unmatched junction bases numbered 1, after V lost 1 base and J lost 1 base. Germline CDR1 reads LGHNA; CDR2 reads YNFKEQ. This CDR3 has 15 residues. Written as DNA, the CDR3 is TGTGCCAGCAGCCAAGCGGGACAGGGCACAGATACGCAGTATTTT. Amino acid sequence: CASSQAGQGTDTQYF.

J is TRBJ2-4 and V is TRBV11-3; D could derive from TRBD1 or TRBD2 (5 bases each). Germline V gene lookup returns CDR1 SGHNT and CDR2 YENEEA. Trimming removed 5 bases from V and 9 bases from J, with 14 bases in between. The CDR3 runs to 13 residues. Here the CDR3 reads CASSLNSGGIQYF. CDR3 nucleotides: TGTGCCAGCAGCCTTAACAGTGGGGGCATTCAGTACTTC.

V gene TRBV5-6 combines with J gene TRBJ1-2; 8 positions agree with TRBD1. The CDR3 has 14 residues. V was clipped by 6 bases and J by 2 bases; unmatched bases: 6. CDR1 and CDR2 from the germline V gene are SGHDT and YYEEEE. In DNA, the CDR3 is TGTGCCAGCATAAACGGACAGGGAAACTATGGCTACACCTTC. Translating gives CASINGQGNYGYTF.

The chain is built from TRBV7-9 and TRBJ2-6; D is unclear. Trimming removed 4 bases at V and 4 bases at J, with 17 bases between. The CDR3 extends over 17 amino acids. Germline V gene lookup returns CDR1 SEHNR and CDR2 FQNEAQ (reference sequence). The CDR3 DNA reads as TGTGCCAGCAGCTCCGTAGATGGTTCGCAAGGGGCCAACGTCCTGACTTTC. Translating it yields CASSSVDGSQGANVLTF.

This chain connects TRBV5-1 to TRBJ1-1, with D possibly TRBD1 on 5 matching bases. V was clipped by 4 bases and J by 1 base, with 14 bases between them. This CDR3 has 15 amino acids. CDR1 is SGHRS, CDR2 YFSETQ, per germline. The CDR3 DNA is TGCGCCAGCAGCCCGCCCGGCCAGGGGAACACTGAAGCTTTCTTT. Its translation is CASSPPGQGNTEAFF.

The CDR3 protein is CASSAGRLTGELFF. The CDR3 DNA is TGTGCCAGCAGCGCCGGACGGCTCACCGGGGAGCTGTTTTTT. This chain uses TRBV6-1 with TRBJ2-2; D call uncertain. There are 14 residues in the CDR3. From germline, CDR1 is MNHNS and CDR2 SASEGT. Trimming cost V 6 bases and J 4 bases, with 12 bases left between them.

The genes are TRBV9 and TRBJ1-1; D gene ambiguous. Trimming took 3 bases from V and 8 from J, leaving 14 bases between them. This CDR3 has 13 amino acids. Germline V lookup: CDR1 SGDLS, CDR2 YYNGEE. The CDR3 sequence: CASSARNEGEAFF. The CDR3 nucleotides read TGTGCCAGCAGCGCCCGAAACGAGGGAGAAGCTTTCTTT.

This clone appeared a few times. V is TRBV18 and J is TRBJ1-6; the D gene is possibly TRBD1 (5 bases). The CDR3 is made up of 16 amino acids. CDR1 and CDR2 (germline): KGHSH, LQKENI. Trimming removed 2 bases at V and 7 bases at J, with 15 bases between. The CDR3 spells CASSPLDTAANSPLHF. DNA of the CDR3: TGTGCCAGCTCACCATTGGACACAGCCGCCAATTCACCCCTCCACTTT.

This clone is a singleton in its sample. The rearrangement links TRBV11-3 to TRBJ2-3; D gene ambiguous. The ends were cut back, 3 bases at V and 0 bases at J, with 4 bases in the middle. The germline V gene has CDR1 SGHNT and CDR2 YENEEA. The CDR3 covers 13 residues. Here the CDR3 DNA reads TGTGCCAGCAGCTTGACTAGCACAGATACGCAGTATTTT. As protein: CASSLTSTDTQYF.

This clone was observed many times. The chain is built from TRBV5-4 and TRBJ2-1; 8 nucleotides line up with TRBD1. CDR3 length: 14 amino acids. The trim removed 7 bases at V and 6 bases at J, leaving 9 bases unmatched. Germline CDR1 SGHNT, CDR2 YYREEE (reference sequence). The CDR3 nucleotides are TGTGCCAGCGGAGACAGGGGTTCCGGCAATGAGCAGTTCTTC. This encodes CASGDRGSGNEQFF. Together with reference TRBV5-4 and TRBJ2-1, the CDR3 gives the full variable domain: ETGVTQSPTHLIKTRGQQVTLRCSSQSGHNTVSWYQQALGQGPQFIFQYYREEENGRGNFPPRFSGLQFPNYSSELNVNALELDDSALYLCASGDRGSGNEQFFGPGTRLTVL.

The chain uses TRBV28 and TRBJ1-5; TRBD1 is a possible D gene (5 bases). Germline V gives CDR1 MDHEN, CDR2 SYDVKM. This CDR3 spans 15 amino acids. V was pared by 6 bases and J by 4 bases, with 16 bases between. The CDR3: CASRLPAGGNQPQHF. In DNA form, the CDR3 reads TGTGCCAGCAGACTCCCCGCCGGGGGTAATCAGCCCCAGCATTTT.

This sequence joins TRBV5-4 and TRBJ2-5, with 7 positions matching TRBD2. CDR1 is SGHNT, CDR2 YYREEE, per germline (reference sequence). The CDR3 loop spans 16 amino acids. The V gene end was trimmed by 6 bases and the J gene end by 1 base; junction bases not matched to a gene: 12. The CDR3 protein is CASILTPSGGQETQYF. DNA of the CDR3: TGTGCCAGCATCCTTACTCCTAGCGGAGGCCAAGAGACCCAGTACTTC.

This chain connects TRBV10-3 to TRBJ1-2; no firm D call. Germline V CDR1 and CDR2: ENHRY, SYGVKD. This CDR3 contains 13 residues. Between the trimmed V and J ends, which lost 7 bases and 2 bases, there was a span of 11 bases. The CDR3 is CAINPELNYGYTF. The CDR3 bases are TGTGCCATCAACCCAGAACTAAACTATGGCTACACCTTC.

The chain carries TRBV28 and TRBJ1-2; 7 nucleotides agree with TRBD1. CDR3 length: 15 residues. CDR1 is MDHEN, CDR2 SYDVKM, per germline. The trim removed 5 bases at V and 2 bases at J, leaving 8 bases unmatched. The DNA of the CDR3 is TGTGCCAGCAGTGTCTTACAGGGGCAGAACTATGGCTACACCTTC. Translation: CASSVLQGQNYGYTF.